This T cell receptor (beta chain) was sequenced in a study of blood T cells in healthy people across ages (dated by TCRdb to between 2015 and 2016). For the wider study: In model experiments, template switching captured about one uniquely barcoded TCR beta cDNA molecule for every two T cells. Age-related changes in TCR beta repertoire diversity were measured in the study by deep sequencing normalized with unique cDNA molecular identifiers. Donors were grouped into four age groups: young (average roughly 16 years), middle-aged (about 40), aged (roughly 62) and long-lived (approximately 82). To avoid experimental bias, donors of different ages were randomly spread across the sequencing lanes. The study analyzed two additional independent replicas of 1 million unique cDNA reads from the same blood draw for two donors, one aged 18 to 29 and one aged 80 or older. Overall results and qualifications from the work: Compared with the aged group, more naive CD4+ T cells, fewer expanded clones and increased TCR diversity were shown by the long-lived group, suggesting age selection. Observed TCR beta diversity correlated strongly with the percentage of naive T cells measured by flow cytometry. Total diversity estimates from one million sequenced T cells were considered lower bounds and underestimates. Donor CMV infection status was unknown, potentially confounding age-related changes in expanded clonotypes. Bulk unsorted PBMC profiling prevented conclusive comparison of naive and antigen-experienced compartments. Observed TCR beta diversity per million T cells fell roughly linearly with age, and a significant reduction was already apparent by age about 43.

Germline trimming amounts to 7 bases on V and 3 bases on J, with 8 as the count of junction bases outside the gene matches. Taken from the germline V gene, the CDR1 and CDR2 loops are LGHNT and FRNRAP. From its cysteine to its phenylalanine, the CDR3 spans 14 amino acids. Left in the record is the CDR3 DNA by itself, 42 bases read in frame from the first base. As for this clonotype: Its antigen target is currently unknown. Base qualities are missing; no much larger clone stands one base away.

The donors were roughly 40 Caucasian individuals from Russia, aged roughly 6 to 90 years, who were systemically healthy. Each donor gave approximately 9.4 milliliters of peripheral blood, drawn into EDTA-treated Vacutainer tubes. Ficoll-Paque density-gradient centrifugation was used to isolate PBMCs, with at least 7 million per sample. Total RNA was extracted from PBMCs with Trizol reagent, with at least 5.5 micrograms obtained per sample. For every donor, an aliquot of PBMCs went through flow cytometry to measure the percentages of naive CD45RAhigh/CD27high T cells. The library was produced with 5' RACE. TCRdb names Illumina HiSeq 2500 as the instrument used. A second about 7 to 12 cycle PCR used a sample-barcoded 5' primer and a J-beta primer mix. Each TCR beta cDNA molecule received a unique molecular identifier from a template-switch 5' adaptor carrying 12 random nucleotides. Each sample yielded at least 3 million CDR3-containing paired-end reads. All of the RNA was converted into first-strand cDNA using the Mint cDNA synthesis kit, with a TRBC-specific oligonucleotide serving as the primer. Following uracil-DNA glycosylase treatment, a first 18-cycle PCR with universal primers M1SS and BC2_uni_R was performed on all cDNA. The authors processed their data as follows. For normalization, 1 million high-quality reads were randomly selected from each sample, with every read carrying a distinct molecular identifier. Reads with shared molecular identifiers were discarded instead of being binned into consensus sequences. MiTCR, set to a Q25 quality threshold and the strictest error-elimination algorithm, was used for CDR3 identification, clonotype clustering and error correction. A nonparametric unseen species model using Euler transformation provided a lower-bound estimate of total TCR beta diversity. TCRdb cleaned the public reads at Q25 with fastp, built clones with MiXCR and kept in-frame beta chains. Rows with a matching CDR3 protein are joined into one entry that keeps the most common DNA and genes. TCRdb, not the authors, supplied the V and J calls. The sample data list some 690,000 distinct CDR3 sequences, and about 20% of these were observed just once. Roughly 22% of the sample is in the top ten clones.

The sequencing input was blood. The sequence was obtained from a man between 70 and 80 years old in good health. This chain is built from TRBV12-5 and TRBJ1-1, with 7 bases matching TRBD1. The CDR3: CASVQGGRDTEAFF. The DNA sequence is as follows: TGTGCTAGTGTTCAAGGGGGCCGGGACACTGAAGCTTTCTTT.